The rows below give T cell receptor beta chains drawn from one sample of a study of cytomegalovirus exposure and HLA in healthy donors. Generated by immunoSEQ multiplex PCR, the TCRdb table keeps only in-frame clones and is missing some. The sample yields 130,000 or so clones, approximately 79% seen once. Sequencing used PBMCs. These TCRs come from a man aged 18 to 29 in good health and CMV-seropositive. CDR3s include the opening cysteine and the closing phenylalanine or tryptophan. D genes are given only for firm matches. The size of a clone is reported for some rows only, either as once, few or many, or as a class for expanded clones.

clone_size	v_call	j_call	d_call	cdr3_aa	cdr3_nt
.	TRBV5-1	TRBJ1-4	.	CATGLGVADEKLFF	TGCGCCACCGGACTAGGGGTCGCGGATGAAAAACTGTTTTTT
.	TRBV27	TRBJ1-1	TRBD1	CASIDPRGHTEAFF	TGTGCCAGCATTGACCCCAGGGGGCACACTGAAGCTTTCTTT
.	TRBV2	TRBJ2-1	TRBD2	CASSGGGRASSEQFF	TGTGCCAGCAGCGGTGGAGGGAGGGCATCAAGTGAGCAGTTCTTC
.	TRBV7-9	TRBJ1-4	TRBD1	CASSLGDSPNEKLFF	TGTGCCAGCAGCTTAGGGGACAGCCCTAATGAAAAACTGTTTTTT
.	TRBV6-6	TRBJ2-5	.	CASRPGAQETQYF	TGTGCCAGCAGACCGGGTGCCCAAGAGACCCAGTACTTC
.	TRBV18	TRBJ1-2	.	CASSPSMTGYDGYTF	TGTGCCAGCTCACCATCCATGACAGGATATGATGGCTACACCTTC
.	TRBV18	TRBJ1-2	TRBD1	CASSPGQSDYGYTF	TGTGCCAGCTCACCGGGACAGTCGGACTATGGCTACACCTTC
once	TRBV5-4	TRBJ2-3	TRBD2	CASSSGLAGPTDTQYF	TGTGCCAGCAGCTCCGGACTAGCGGGACCCACAGATACGCAGTATTTT
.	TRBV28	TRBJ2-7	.	CASDRLDSYEQYF	TGTGCCAGCGACAGGCTTGACTCCTACGAGCAGTACTTC
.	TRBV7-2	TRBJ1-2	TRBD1	CASSQGDRGYGYTF	TGTGCCAGCAGCCAGGGGGACAGGGGTTATGGCTACACCTTC
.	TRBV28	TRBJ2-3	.	CASSFASVTDTQYF	TGTGCCAGCAGTTTCGCTAGCGTTACGGATACGCAGTATTTT
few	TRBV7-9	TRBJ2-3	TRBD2	CASSPPGTSGSTDTQYF	TGTGCCAGCAGCCCACCGGGGACTAGCGGGAGCACAGATACGCAGTATTTT
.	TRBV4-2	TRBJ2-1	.	CASSQDRAEQFF	TGTGCCAGCAGCCAAGACAGGGCCGAGCAGTTCTTC
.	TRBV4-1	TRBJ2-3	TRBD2	CASSNLAGGASDTQYF	TGCGCCAGCAGCAATCTAGCGGGGGGGGCATCAGATACGCAGTATTTT
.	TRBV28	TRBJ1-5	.	CASSLLGNQPQHF	TGTGCCAGCAGTTTATTAGGCAATCAGCCCCAGCATTTT
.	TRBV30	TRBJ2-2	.	CAWSRKDRATGELFF	TGTGCCTGGAGCAGGAAGGACAGAGCAACCGGGGAGCTGTTTTTT
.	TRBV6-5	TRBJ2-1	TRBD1	CASSRGTGGNNEQFF	TGTGCCAGCAGTAGAGGGACAGGGGGGAACAATGAGCAGTTCTTC
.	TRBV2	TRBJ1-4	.	CLTALTETNEKLFF	TGTCTTACAGCGTTGACAGAAACTAATGAAAAACTGTTTTTT
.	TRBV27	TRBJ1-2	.	CASSLLGPYGYTF	TGTGCCAGCAGTTTATTGGGCCCCTATGGCTACACCTTC
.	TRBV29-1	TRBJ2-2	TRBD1	CSVLGRGTNTGELFF	TGCAGCGTACTCGGCAGGGGGACGAACACCGGGGAGCTGTTTTTT
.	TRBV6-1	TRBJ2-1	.	CASSEEAGWNSYNEQFF	TGTGCCAGCAGTGAAGAGGCAGGGTGGAACTCCTACAATGAGCAGTTCTTC
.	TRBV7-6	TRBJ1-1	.	CASSFGGEGPSGTEAFF	TGTGCCAGCAGCTTCGGCGGCGAGGGCCCCTCGGGTACTGAAGCTTTCTTT
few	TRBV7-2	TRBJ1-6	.	CASSGGVFGNSPLHF	TGTGCCAGCAGCGGAGGGGTTTTCGGTAATTCACCCCTCCACTTT
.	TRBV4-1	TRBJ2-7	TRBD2	CASSPVAGAPYEQYF	TGCGCCAGCAGCCCCGTGGCGGGAGCCCCCTACGAGCAGTACTTC
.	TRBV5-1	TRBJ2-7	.	CASSFQGSPYEQYF	TGCGCCAGCAGTTTTCAGGGGAGTCCCTACGAGCAGTACTTC
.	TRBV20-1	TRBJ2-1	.	CSGSFHNEQFF	TGCAGTGGTAGCTTCCACAATGAGCAGTTCTTC
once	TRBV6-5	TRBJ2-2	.	CASSYSQGRGTGELFF	TGTGCCAGCAGTTACTCACAGGGTCGTGGGACCGGGGAGCTGTTTTTT
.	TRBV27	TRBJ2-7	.	CASRIEKGLNEQYF	TGTGCCAGCAGGATTGAGAAGGGGTTGAACGAGCAGTACTTC
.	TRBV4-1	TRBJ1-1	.	CASSQAGDTSEAFF	TGCGCCAGCAGCCAAGCCGGGGACACAAGTGAAGCTTTCTTT
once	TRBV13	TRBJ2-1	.	CASSLRRSSYNEQFF	TGTGCCAGCAGCTTGCGGCGAAGCTCCTACAATGAGCAGTTCTTC
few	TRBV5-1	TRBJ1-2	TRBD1	CASSFTGGDYGYTF	TGCGCCAGCAGCTTTACAGGGGGGGACTATGGCTACACCTTC
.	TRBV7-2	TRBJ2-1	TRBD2	CASSRNRGTSSSSYNEQFF	TGTGCCAGCAGCCGCAATCGGGGGACTAGCAGTAGCTCCTACAATGAGCAGTTCTTC
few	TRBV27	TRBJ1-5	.	CASSLRQADSNQPQHF	TGTGCCAGCAGTTTACGACAGGCAGATAGCAATCAGCCCCAGCATTTT
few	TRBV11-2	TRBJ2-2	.	CASSRRGNTGELFF	TGTGCCAGCAGCCGTCGGGGGAACACCGGGGAGCTGTTTTTT
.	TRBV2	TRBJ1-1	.	CASRGTMNTEAFF	TGTGCCAGCAGGGGGACAATGAACACTGAAGCTTTCTTT
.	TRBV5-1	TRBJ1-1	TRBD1	CASSAAQGGNTEAFF	TGCGCCAGCAGCGCGGCACAGGGGGGGAACACTGAAGCTTTCTTT
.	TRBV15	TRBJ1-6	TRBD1	CATSKDRGGNSPLHF	TGTGCCACCAGCAAGGACAGGGGAGGTAATTCACCCCTCCACTTT
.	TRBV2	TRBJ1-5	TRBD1	CASSLGQGGFQPQHF	TGTGCCAGCAGTCTGGGACAGGGGGGATTTCAGCCCCAGCATTTT
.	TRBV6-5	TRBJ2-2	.	CASSLTGPGGELFF	TGTGCCAGCAGCCTAACAGGGCCCGGCGGGGAGCTGTTTTTT
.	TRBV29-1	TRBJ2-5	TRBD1	CSVESPGQGETQYF	TGCAGCGTTGAATCTCCGGGACAGGGAGAGACCCAGTACTTC
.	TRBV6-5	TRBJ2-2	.	CATLKQGSGELFF	TGTGCCACATTAAAGCAGGGGAGCGGGGAGCTGTTTTTT
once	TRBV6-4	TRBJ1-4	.	CASSDSFEYRLNEKLFF	TGTGCCAGCAGTGACTCCTTCGAATACAGGCTCAATGAAAAACTGTTTTTT
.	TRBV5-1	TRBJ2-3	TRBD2	CASSRSSGTSTDTQYF	TGCGCCAGCAGCCGGAGTAGCGGGACTAGCACAGATACGCAGTATTTT
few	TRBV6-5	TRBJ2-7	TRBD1	CASSYQGGQVKQYF	TGTGCCAGCAGTTACCAAGGGGGACAGGTAAAGCAGTACTTC
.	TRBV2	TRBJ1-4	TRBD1	CASSEGQGAANEKLFF	TGTGCCAGCAGTGAAGGACAGGGGGCGGCTAATGAAAAACTGTTTTTT
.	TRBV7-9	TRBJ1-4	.	CASEVSGGEKLFF	TGTGCCAGCGAGGTGTCAGGAGGGGAAAAACTGTTTTTT
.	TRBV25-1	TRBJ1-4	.	CASSPSLGDEKLFF	TGTGCCAGCAGCCCCTCCTTGGGAGATGAAAAACTGTTTTTT
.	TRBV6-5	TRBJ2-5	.	CASSYGSGKGETQYF	TGTGCCAGCAGTTACGGGTCAGGGAAGGGGGAGACCCAGTACTTC
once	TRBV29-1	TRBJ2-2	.	CSVEVPTGTGELFF	TGCAGCGTTGAAGTCCCCACAGGGACCGGGGAGCTGTTTTTT
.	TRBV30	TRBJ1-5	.	CAWSGTARNQPQHF	TGTGCCTGGAGTGGGACAGCCCGCAATCAGCCCCAGCATTTT
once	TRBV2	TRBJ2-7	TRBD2	CATQTSGSSYEQYF	TGTGCCACCCAGACTAGCGGGAGCTCCTACGAGCAGTACTTC
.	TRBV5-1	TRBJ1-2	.	CASSWAGWDGYTF	TGCGCCAGCAGCTGGGCAGGGTGGGATGGCTACACCTTC